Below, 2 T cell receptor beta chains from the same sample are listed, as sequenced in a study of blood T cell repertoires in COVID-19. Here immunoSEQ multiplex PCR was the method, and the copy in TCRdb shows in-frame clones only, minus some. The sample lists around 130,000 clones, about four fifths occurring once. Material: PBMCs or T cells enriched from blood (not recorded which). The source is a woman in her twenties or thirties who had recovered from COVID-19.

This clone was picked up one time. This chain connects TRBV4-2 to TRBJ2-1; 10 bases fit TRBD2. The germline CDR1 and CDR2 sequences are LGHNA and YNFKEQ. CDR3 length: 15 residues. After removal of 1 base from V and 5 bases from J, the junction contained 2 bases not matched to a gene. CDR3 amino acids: CASSQVGLADNEQFF. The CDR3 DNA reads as TGTGCCAGCAGCCAAGTCGGACTAGCGGACAATGAGCAGTTCTTC.

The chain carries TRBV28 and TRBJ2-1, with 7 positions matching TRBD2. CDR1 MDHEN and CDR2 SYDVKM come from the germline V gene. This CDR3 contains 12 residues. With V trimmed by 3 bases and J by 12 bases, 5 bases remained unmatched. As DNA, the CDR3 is TGTGCCAGCAGTTTTAGCGGGTGGCCGCAGTTCTTC. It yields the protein CASSFSGWPQFF.